The present T cell receptor (beta chain) was sequenced within a study of blood T cell repertoires in COVID-19. The wider study: Acute and convalescent COVID-19 specimens originated in the United States, Italy and Spain. From T cells, B-cell-depleted T cells, or PBMCs came the material, which was cDNA or gDNA.

The Seattle site enrolled patients during active infection and followed them longitudinally. Repertoires were generated with immunoSEQ multiplex PCR, while TCRdb's copy carries only in-frame clones and drops some. The sample has around 160,000 clones; over 75% are singletons. This CDR3 is 10 amino acids long. Germline V gives CDR1 MDHEN, CDR2 SYDVKM. The V gene lost 6 bases and the J gene lost 4 bases, with 4 bases spanning the gap. This rearrangement joins TRBV28 to TRBJ2-7; D remains ambiguous. Input material: peripheral blood. The TCR was taken from a woman aged 55-75 years with COVID-19, enrolled during active disease. CDR3 loop: CASSGYEQYF. The DNA for the CDR3 is TGTGCCAGCAGCGGGTACGAGCAGTACTTC.